This note documents a single T cell receptor beta chain sequence. The sample is drawn from a study of blood T cell repertoires in COVID-19. Across the study: COVID-19 samples collected from the United States, Italy and Spain covered acute and convalescent phases. Sample material is recorded as cDNA or gDNA derived from T cells, B-cell-depleted T cells, or PBMCs.

In the original analysis: Estimation of nucleated cell counts relied on the amplification of reference gene primers. The protocol was immunoSEQ multiplex PCR, while the TCRdb copy is restricted to in-frame clones and leaves out a portion. Clone size and the V and J calls come from that table; the DNA yielded D and trimming. The sample lists 170,000 or so clones, 75% to 80% occurring once. This clonotype originated in a woman aged 70-85 years with acute or convalescent COVID-19. Sequenced material: peripheral blood.

The CDR3 DNA reads as TGCGCCAGCAGCTTGAATGGGGAGGGGACTGAAGCTTTCTTT. Translated, it gives CASSLNGEGTEAFF. This chain connects TRBV5-1 to TRBJ1-1, with D perhaps matching TRBD1 (5 bases). The germline CDR1 and CDR2 sequences are SGHRS and YFSETQ. V dropped 1 base and J dropped 5 bases, with 12 bases sitting between them. There are 14 residues in the CDR3. Full variable domain (outside the CDR3, taken from reference TRBV5-1 and TRBJ1-1): KAGVTQTPRYLIKTRGQQVTLSCSPISGHRSVSWYQQTPGQGLQFLFEYFSETQRNKGNFPGRFSGRQFSNSRSEMNVSTLELGDSALYLCASSLNGEGTEAFFGQGTRLTVV.